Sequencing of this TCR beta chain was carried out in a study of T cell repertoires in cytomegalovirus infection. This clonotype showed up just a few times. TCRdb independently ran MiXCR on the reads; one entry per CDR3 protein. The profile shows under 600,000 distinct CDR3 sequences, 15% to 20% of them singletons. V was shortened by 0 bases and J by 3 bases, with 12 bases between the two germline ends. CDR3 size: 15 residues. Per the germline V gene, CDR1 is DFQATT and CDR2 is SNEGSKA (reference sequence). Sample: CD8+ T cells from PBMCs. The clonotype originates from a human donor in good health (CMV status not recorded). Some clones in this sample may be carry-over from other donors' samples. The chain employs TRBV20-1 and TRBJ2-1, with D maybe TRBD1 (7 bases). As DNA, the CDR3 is TGCAGTGCTAGAGATGCAGGGGGGTACTACAATGAGCAGTTCTTC. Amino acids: CSARDAGGYYNEQFF.